The clone carrying this T cell receptor beta chain was detected only a few times. What it recognizes is unknown. Germline V lookup: CDR1 SEHNR, CDR2 FQNEAQ (reference sequence). Trimming at V came to 2 bases and at J to 7 bases, leaving 8 bases not matched to a gene. This CDR3 is 15 amino acids long. Every one of the patients relapsed after autologous stem cell transplantation (brentuximab vedotin exposure was variable). The sample comes from a study of PD-1 blockade in classical Hodgkin lymphoma. Only in-frame clones appear in the TCRdb table, and some are missing; sequencing was by immunoSEQ multiplex PCR. The table records some 14,000 clones, roughly 86% of them present only once. Study-level points and caveats: Diversity similar to that of newly diagnosed patients was seen at baseline in complete responders. Possible causes of repertoire differences, disease activity or prior therapy, remain undefined. Compared with baseline, CD4+ but not CD8+ TCR diversity had risen significantly by C4D1.

The rearrangement uses TRBV7-9 and TRBJ2-3; 8 bases agree with TRBD2. The receptor comes from a human donor with classical Hodgkin lymphoma. This specimen consisted of peripheral blood mononuclear cells (PBMCs), obtained at baseline. CDR3 DNA sequence: TGTGCCAGCAGCTTAACGGGACTAGAGACTAATACGCAGTATTTT. Protein: CASSLTGLETNTQYF. The full variable domain, rest sourced from reference TRBV7-9 and TRBJ2-3, is DTGVSQNPRHKITKRGQNVTFRCDPISEHNRLYWYRQTLGQGPEFLTYFQNEAQLEKSRLLSDRFSAERPKGSFSTLEIQRTEQGDSAMYLCASSLTGLETNTQYFGPGTRLTVL.